This T cell receptor (beta chain) was found in a study of cytotoxic CD8 clonotypes in ibrutinib-treated CLL. General study points: The study found public clonotypes uncommon, contracting or stable on treatment. Clonality increased at ibrutinib response, then returned toward baseline at progression.

Germline V gene lookup returns CDR1 LNHDA and CDR2 SQIVND (reference sequence). V shed 5 bases and J shed 0 bases, with 3 bases lying between them. There are 12 residues in the CDR3. Clones were read by immunoSEQ multiplex PCR, and TCRdb kept only the in-frame ones, dropping some. The data hold tens of thousands of clones, with about three quarters observed a single time. Concerning this clone itself: Its antigen is as yet unknown.

The chain recombines TRBV19 with TRBJ2-3; D is unresolved. Sequencing used PBMCs, obtained after 24 months of ibrutinib treatment. The source is a human donor with chronic lymphocytic leukemia. Here the CDR3 reads CASSVSTDTQYF. CDR3 nucleotides: TGTGCCAGTAGTGTCAGCACAGATACGCAGTATTTT. The full variable domain, in which reference TRBV19 and TRBJ2-3 provide the parts outside the CDR3, is DGGITQSPKYLFRKEGQNVTLSCEQNLNHDAMYWYRQDPGQGLRLIYYSQIVNDFQKGDIAEGYSVSREKKESFPLTVTSAQKNPTAFYLCASSVSTDTQYFGPGTRLTVL.